The clone carrying this T cell receptor beta chain has just a few counts. Its antigen is still unknown. This CDR3 spans 15 amino acids. This entry belongs to a study of blood T cells in healthy people across ages. PCR was performed a second time for about 7 to 12 cycles using a sample-barcoded 5' primer and a J-beta primer mix. Each CDR3 protein is one row after TCRdb ran MiXCR on the 5' RACE reads. The repertoire includes 650,000 to 1,000,000 distinct CDR3 sequences, about 42% of them detected once, and roughly 20% sits in the top ten. Study findings and constraints: With age, beta diversity per million T cells declined roughly linearly, significantly by 40. The study lacked donor CMV status, which possibly confounded expanded clonotype changes.

Per sample, no less than 5.5 micrograms of total RNA were extracted. The gene calls are TRBV21-1 and TRBJ2-5; no check of the table's D call, TRBD1, against the DNA was made. TRBV21-1 is shown as a pseudogene. This receptor was identified in an elderly man in good health. Sequencing used blood. In nucleotides, the CDR3 is TGTGCCAGCAGCAAAGAGCCCCCAGGGGGAGAGACCCAGTACTTC. This codes for CASSKEPPGGETQYF.